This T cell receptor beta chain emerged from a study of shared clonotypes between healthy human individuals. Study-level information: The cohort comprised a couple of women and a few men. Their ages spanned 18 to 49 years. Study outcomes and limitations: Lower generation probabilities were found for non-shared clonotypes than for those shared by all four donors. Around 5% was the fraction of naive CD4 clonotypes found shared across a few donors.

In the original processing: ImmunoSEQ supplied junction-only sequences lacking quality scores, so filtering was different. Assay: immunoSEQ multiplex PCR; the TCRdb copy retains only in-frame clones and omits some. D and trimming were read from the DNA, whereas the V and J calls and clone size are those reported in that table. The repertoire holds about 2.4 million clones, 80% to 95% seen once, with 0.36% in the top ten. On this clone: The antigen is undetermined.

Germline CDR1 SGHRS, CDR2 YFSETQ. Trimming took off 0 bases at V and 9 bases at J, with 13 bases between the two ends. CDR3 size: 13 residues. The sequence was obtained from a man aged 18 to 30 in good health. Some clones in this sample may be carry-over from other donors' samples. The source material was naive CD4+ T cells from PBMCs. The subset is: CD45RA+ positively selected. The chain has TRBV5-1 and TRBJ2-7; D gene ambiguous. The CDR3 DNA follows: TGCGCCAGCAGCTTGGCCGGTTCTCAGTGGCAGTACTTC. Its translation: CASSLAGSQWQYF.